The 10 T cell receptor beta chains presented below share a single source sample, sequenced in a study of PD-L1 blockade in urothelial cancer. The table came from immunoSEQ multiplex PCR; TCRdb's copy has only in-frame clones and leaves some out. Of about 56,000 clones detected, about 85% appear once; the ten largest clones hold roughly 14%. The sample's time point: pretreatment peripheral blood. The source material was PBMCs, sampled around atezolizumab (anti-PD-L1) treatment. The receptors shown here come from a man aged 70 or older with urothelial cancer.

The rearrangement links TRBV5-6 to TRBJ1-1, with a possible D match to TRBD1 (6 bases). In germline, CDR1 is SGHDT, CDR2 YYEEEE. This CDR3 comprises 15 residues. The V gene lost 0 bases and the J gene lost 3 bases, with 12 bases spanning the gap. In DNA form, the CDR3 reads TGTGCCAGCAGCTTGGTGGGGGCGGAGTACACTGAAGCTTTCTTT. Amino acid sequence: CASSLVGAEYTEAFF.

The chain couples TRBV5-6 to TRBJ1-1; possibly TRBD1 for D (6 bases). Looked up from germline, CDR1 is SGHDT and CDR2 is YYEEEE. Trimming left V 0 bases short and J 8 bases short, with 14 bases between. This CDR3 is 14 amino acids long. The CDR3 spells CASSLAGGPGEAFF. The CDR3 coding sequence is TGTGCCAGCAGCTTGGCCGGGGGGCCCGGAGAAGCTTTCTTT.

This clone has just one count. The V gene is TRBV5-1, the J gene TRBJ1-2, with TRBD1 matching 7 bases. V lost 7 bases, J lost 4 bases, and 4 bases stayed unmatched. Germline assignment: CDR1 SGHRS and CDR2 YFSETQ. CDR3 size: 12 residues. CDR3 sequence reads: CASSTGTYGYTF. For the CDR3, the DNA is TGCGCCAGCTCGACAGGGACCTATGGCTACACCTTC.

CDR3 residues: CASSPLGTRGSSGNTIYF. In DNA, the CDR3 is TGCGCCAGCAGCCCCCTAGGGACCCGCGGGAGTTCTGGAAACACCATATATTTT. The V call is TRBV4-1, the J call TRBJ1-3, with a possible D match to TRBD1 (5 bases). Germline assignment: CDR1 MGHRA and CDR2 YSYEKL. The length of the CDR3 is 18 residues. Trimming stripped 4 bases from V and 1 base from J, with 20 bases between.

This rearrangement joins TRBV2 to TRBJ2-5; 9 bases line up with TRBD2. With 4 bases clipped from V and 2 bases from J, the junction kept 2 bases outside the gene matches. The CDR3 loop spans 14 amino acids. Germline lookup yields CDR1 SNHLY and CDR2 FYNNEI. CDR3 loop: CASSGLAEQETQYF. The CDR3 nucleotides read TGTGCCAGCAGTGGACTAGCGGAACAAGAGACCCAGTACTTC. Complete variable domain (other parts from reference TRBV2 and TRBJ2-5): EPEVTQTPSHQVTQMGQEVILRCVPISNHLYFYWYRQILGQKVEFLVSFYNNEISEKSEIFDDQFSVERPDGSNFTLKIRSTKLEDSAMYFCASSGLAEQETQYFGPGTRLLVL.

This clone has just one count. The rearrangement joins TRBV5-1 to TRBJ1-2; D is unresolved. Germline V gives CDR1 SGHRS, CDR2 YFSETQ. The CDR3 consists of 15 residues. The ends were cut back, 1 base at V and 2 bases at J, with 12 bases in the middle. The DNA for the CDR3 is TGCGCCAGCAGCTTGCCTGGGGAGGAGAACTATGGCTACACCTTC. Translated, it gives CASSLPGEENYGYTF.

The sample holds a few counts of this clone. J is TRBJ1-5 and V is TRBV19, with D hard to call. From germline, CDR1 is LNHDA and CDR2 SQIVND (reference sequence). This CDR3 region has 15 residues. V was pared by 3 bases and J by 6 bases, with 15 bases between. The CDR3 sequence: CASSIAASLGQPQHF. The CDR3, as DNA: TGTGCCAGTAGTATCGCGGCCAGCCTCGGTCAGCCCCAGCATTTT.

The chain has TRBV6-6 and TRBJ2-4, with a weak D call TRBD1 (6 bases). The V end was cut by 5 bases, the J end by 1 base, with 15 bases between. The CDR3 extends over 16 amino acids. Germline-derived CDR1 and CDR2 are MNHNY and SVGAGI (reference sequence). In nucleotides, the CDR3 is TGTGCCAGCAGTCCCCATGACAGGAGCGCCAAAAACATTCAGTACTTC. Translating gives CASSPHDRSAKNIQYF.

This clone was detected only once. This chain links TRBV19 with TRBJ2-7; D is possibly TRBD2 (5 bases). The ends were cut back, 3 bases at V and 3 bases at J, with 12 bases in the middle. This CDR3 is built from 14 residues. CDR1 and CDR2 from the germline V gene are LNHDA and SQIVND (reference sequence). The DNA of the CDR3 is TGTGCCAGTAGTATCCGACCCGAGGGCTACGAGCAGTACTTC. Translation gives CASSIRPEGYEQYF.

This clone was observed a few times. DNA of the CDR3: TGTGCCAGCCGAACAGGGGTAGGCACCGGGGAGCTGTTTTTT. It is translated as CASRTGVGTGELFF. The gene calls are TRBV5-5 and TRBJ2-2, with 7 positions matching TRBD1. The CDR3 has 14 residues. The V and J ends lost 7 bases and 4 bases, in that order; junction bases with no gene match: 7. The germline V gene has CDR1 SGHKS and CDR2 YYEKEE (reference sequence).